Following are 8 T cell receptor beta chains from one sample sequenced in a study of regulatory T cells in long-lasting Graves disease. The time point: newly diagnosed GD, antithyroid drugs for less than 3 months. The TCR library was made from RNA that had been extracted from PBMCs in TRIzol. To make TCR beta libraries, researchers used iRepertoire HTBI primers and Arm-PCR of CDR3 regions. Via MiXCR, TCRdb re-called the multiplex PCR reads, giving one row per CDR3 protein. The sample shows about 520,000 distinct CDR3 sequences, 9.5% to 15% of them seen only once. The same sample was also used in a study of T cells in Graves' hyperthyroidism and ophthalmopathy.

Sequenced material: peripheral blood mononuclear cells (PBMCs), taken at new diagnosis, from a patient treated with antithyroid drugs. Every receptor here comes from a woman aged 30 to 39 with Graves disease.

This chain uses TRBV24-1 with TRBJ1-2; 7 bases are a match to TRBD1. The V and J ends lost 4 bases and 0 bases, in that order; junction bases with no gene match: 13. The CDR3 sequence is 18 residues long. Germline CDR1 reads KGHDR; CDR2 reads SFDVKD. CDR3 sequence: CATSESGTATRANYGYTF. The DNA for the CDR3 is TGTGCCACCAGTGAGTCCGGGACAGCAACCCGAGCTAACTATGGCTACACCTTC.

This clonotype was detected a few times. In DNA, the CDR3 is TGTGCCAGCAGCCAAATGGGACAATCGGGGTACGAGCAGTACTTC. Its translation is CASSQMGQSGYEQYF. The chain couples TRBV3-1 to TRBJ2-7; possible D gene TRBD1, 6 bases. Deletions cut 2 bases from V and 4 bases from J, with 15 bases between. The CDR3 is made up of 15 amino acids. Germline CDR1 and CDR2: LGHDT and YNNKEL (reference sequence).

This clonotype has ten or more counts. The chain couples TRBV28 to TRBJ2-7; D is undetermined. This CDR3 contains 11 residues. The V end was cut by 4 bases, the J end by 5 bases, with 6 bases between. CDR1 and CDR2 (germline): MDHEN, SYDVKM. The CDR3 region is CASSSRDEQYF. The CDR3 coding sequence is TGTGCCAGCAGTTCCCGAGACGAGCAGTACTTC.

The sample holds many counts of this clonotype. The chain couples TRBV29-1 to TRBJ2-5; D is possibly TRBD2 (6 bases). In germline, CDR1 is SQVTM, CDR2 ANQGSEA. CDR3 size: 14 residues. V lost 3 bases to trimming and J lost 1 base, with 12 bases between them. CDR3 nucleotides: TGCAGCGTTGAGCCGGGAGCCCTCCAAGAGACCCAGTACTTC. Residues: CSVEPGALQETQYF.

V and J are TRBV19 and TRBJ2-3; D not resolved. Trimming stripped 3 bases from V and 2 bases from J, with 9 bases between. Germline V gives CDR1 LNHDA, CDR2 SQIVND (reference sequence). The CDR3 has 14 amino acids. The DNA for the CDR3 is TGTGCCAGTAGTATTAGCAAGAACACAGATACGCAGTATTTT. This encodes CASSISKNTDTQYF.

This clonotype was seen a few times. The chain uses TRBV19 and TRBJ1-1, with D possibly matching TRBD1 (6 bases). V was cut by 3 bases and J by 0 bases, with 8 bases left in between. CDR3 length: 14 residues. Germline V gene data show CDR1 as LNHDA and CDR2 as SQIVND (reference sequence). In DNA form, the CDR3 reads TGTGCCAGTAGTATTAGGGACATGAACACTGAAGCTTTCTTT. The encoded protein is CASSIRDMNTEAFF.

This clonotype was seen at least ten times. The V call is TRBV11-3, the J call TRBJ2-2, with a weak D call TRBD2 (6 bases). The CDR3 runs to 15 residues. The V end lost 5 bases, the J end lost 8 bases, and 18 bases lay between the germline ends. Germline CDR1 is SGHNT and CDR2 is YENEEA. This CDR3 is CASSTLALHVGELFF. The CDR3 DNA sequence: TGTGCCAGCAGCACCCTAGCGTTACACGTAGGGGAGCTGTTTTTT.

The V call is TRBV5-4, the J call TRBJ2-2; D remains ambiguous. Germline CDR1 reads SGHNT; CDR2 reads YYREEE (reference sequence). This CDR3 is built from 17 residues. V gave up 4 bases and J gave up 1 base, with 17 bases separating them. The CDR3 DNA follows: TGTGCCAGCAGCCCGGCTCCTCGTGGGCTGAACACCGGGGAGCTGTTTTTT. This codes for CASSPAPRGLNTGELFF.